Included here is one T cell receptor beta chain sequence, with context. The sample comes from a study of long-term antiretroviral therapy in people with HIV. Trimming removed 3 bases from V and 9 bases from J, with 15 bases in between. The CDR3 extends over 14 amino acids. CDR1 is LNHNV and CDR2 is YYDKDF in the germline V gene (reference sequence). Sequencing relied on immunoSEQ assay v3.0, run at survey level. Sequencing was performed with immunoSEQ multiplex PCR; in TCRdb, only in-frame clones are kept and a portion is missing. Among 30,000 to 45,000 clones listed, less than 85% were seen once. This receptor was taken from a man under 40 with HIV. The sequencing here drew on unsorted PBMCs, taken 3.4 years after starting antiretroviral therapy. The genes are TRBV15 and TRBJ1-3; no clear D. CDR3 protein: CATSRAGSSGTIYF. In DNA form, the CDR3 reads TGTGCCACCAGCAGGGCGGGCAGTAGTGGCACCATATATTTT.